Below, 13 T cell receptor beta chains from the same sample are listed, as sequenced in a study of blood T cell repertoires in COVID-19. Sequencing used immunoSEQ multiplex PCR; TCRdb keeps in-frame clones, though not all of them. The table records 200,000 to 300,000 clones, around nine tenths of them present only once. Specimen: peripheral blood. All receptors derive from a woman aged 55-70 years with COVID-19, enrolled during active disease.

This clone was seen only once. DNA for the CDR3: TGTGCCAGCACCCCAAGTCCCCAATCGGGTGAGCAGTTCTTC. This sequence encodes CASTPSPQSGEQFF. V gene TRBV9 combines with J gene TRBJ2-1; no definite D call. The CDR3 extends over 14 amino acids. V was trimmed by 6 bases and J by 9 bases, leaving 19 bases between them. Germline V gene data show CDR1 as SGDLS and CDR2 as YYNGEE.

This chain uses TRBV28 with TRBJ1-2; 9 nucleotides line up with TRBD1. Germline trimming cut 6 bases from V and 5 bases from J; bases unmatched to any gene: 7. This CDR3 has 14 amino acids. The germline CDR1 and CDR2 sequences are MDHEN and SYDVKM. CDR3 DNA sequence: TGTGCCAGCAGACGGACAGGGGTAGAGTATGGCTACACCTTC. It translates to CASRRTGVEYGYTF.

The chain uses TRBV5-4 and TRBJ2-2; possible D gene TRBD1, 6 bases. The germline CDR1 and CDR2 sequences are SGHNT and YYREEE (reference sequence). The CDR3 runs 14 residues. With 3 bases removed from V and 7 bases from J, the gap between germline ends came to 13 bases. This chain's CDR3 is CASSSQGSGGELFF. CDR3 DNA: TGTGCCAGCAGCTCTCAGGGGAGCGGCGGGGAGCTGTTTTTT.

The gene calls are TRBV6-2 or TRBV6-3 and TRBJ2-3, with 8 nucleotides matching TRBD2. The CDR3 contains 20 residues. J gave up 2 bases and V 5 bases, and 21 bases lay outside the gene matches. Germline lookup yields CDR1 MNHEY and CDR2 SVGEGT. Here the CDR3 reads CASSTPGSSGRVLITDTQYF. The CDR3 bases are TGTGCCAGCAGTACCCCGGGTTCAAGCGGGAGAGTACTCATCACAGATACGCAGTATTTT.

Here the CDR3 DNA reads TGTGCCATCAGGAGGACTAGCGGGAGATGGAATGAGCAGTTCTTC. It translates to CAIRRTSGRWNEQFF. The chain recombines TRBV10-3 with TRBJ2-1, with 13 bases lining up with TRBD2. Losses at the gene ends were 6 bases for V and 7 bases for J; bases not matched to a gene: 6. The CDR3 has 15 residues. Germline V CDR1 and CDR2: ENHRY, SYGVKD.

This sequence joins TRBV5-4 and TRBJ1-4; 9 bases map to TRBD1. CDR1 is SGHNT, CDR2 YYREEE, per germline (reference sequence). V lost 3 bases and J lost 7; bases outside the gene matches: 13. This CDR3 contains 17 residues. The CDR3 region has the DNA TGTGCCAGCAGCTCCTGGAGGGGACAGGGACAGGGTGAAAAACTGTTTTTT. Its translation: CASSSWRGQGQGEKLFF. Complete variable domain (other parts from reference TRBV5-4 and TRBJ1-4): ETGVTQSPTHLIKTRGQQVTLRCSSQSGHNTVSWYQQALGQGPQFIFQYYREEENGRGNFPPRFSGLQFPNYSSELNVNALELDDSALYLCASSSWRGQGQGEKLFFGSGTQLSVL.

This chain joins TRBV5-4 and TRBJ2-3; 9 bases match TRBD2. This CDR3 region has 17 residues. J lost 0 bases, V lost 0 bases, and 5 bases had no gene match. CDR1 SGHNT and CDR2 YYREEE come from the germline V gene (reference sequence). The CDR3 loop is CASSLGGTSRSTDTQYF. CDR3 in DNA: TGTGCCAGCAGCTTGGGTGGGACTAGCAGGAGCACAGATACGCAGTATTTT.

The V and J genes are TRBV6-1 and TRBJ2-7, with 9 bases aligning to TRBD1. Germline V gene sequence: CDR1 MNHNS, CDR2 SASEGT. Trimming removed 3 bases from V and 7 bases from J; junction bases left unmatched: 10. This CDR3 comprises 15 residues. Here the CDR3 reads CASSESLNRGREQYF. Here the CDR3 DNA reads TGTGCCAGCAGTGAGTCGTTGAACAGGGGGCGGGAGCAGTACTTC.

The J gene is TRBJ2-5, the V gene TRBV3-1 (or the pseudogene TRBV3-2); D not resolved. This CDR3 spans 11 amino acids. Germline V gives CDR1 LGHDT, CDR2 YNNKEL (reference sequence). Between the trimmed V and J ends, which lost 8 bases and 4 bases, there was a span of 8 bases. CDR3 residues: CASSRAETQYF. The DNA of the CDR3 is TGTGCCAGCTCGCGTGCAGAGACCCAGTACTTC.

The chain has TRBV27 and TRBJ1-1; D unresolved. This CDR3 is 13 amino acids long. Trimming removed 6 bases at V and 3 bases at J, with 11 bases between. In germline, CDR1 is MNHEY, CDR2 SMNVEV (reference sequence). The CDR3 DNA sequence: TGTGCCAGCAGGGTAGCCTTCGACACTGAAGCTTTCTTT. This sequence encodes CASRVAFDTEAFF.

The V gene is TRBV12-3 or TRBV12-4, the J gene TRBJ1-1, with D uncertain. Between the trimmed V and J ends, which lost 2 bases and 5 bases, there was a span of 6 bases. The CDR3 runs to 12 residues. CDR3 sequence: CASSLRRTEAFF. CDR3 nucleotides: TGTGCCAGCAGTTTAAGGAGGACTGAAGCTTTCTTT.

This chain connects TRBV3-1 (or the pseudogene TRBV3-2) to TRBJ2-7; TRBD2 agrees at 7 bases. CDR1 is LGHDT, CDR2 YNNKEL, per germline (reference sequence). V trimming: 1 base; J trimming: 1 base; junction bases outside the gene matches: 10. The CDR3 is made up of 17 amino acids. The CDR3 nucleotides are TGTGCCAGCAGCCAAGTATCTGAGCGGGGATATTCCTACGAGCAGTACTTC. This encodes CASSQVSERGYSYEQYF.

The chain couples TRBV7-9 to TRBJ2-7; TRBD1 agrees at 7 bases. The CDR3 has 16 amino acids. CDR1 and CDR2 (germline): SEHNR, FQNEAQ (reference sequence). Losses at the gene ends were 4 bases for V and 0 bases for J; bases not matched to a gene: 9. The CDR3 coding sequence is TGTGCCAGCAGCTCCGGACCGACAGGGAGCTCCTACGAGCAGTACTTC. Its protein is CASSSGPTGSSYEQYF.